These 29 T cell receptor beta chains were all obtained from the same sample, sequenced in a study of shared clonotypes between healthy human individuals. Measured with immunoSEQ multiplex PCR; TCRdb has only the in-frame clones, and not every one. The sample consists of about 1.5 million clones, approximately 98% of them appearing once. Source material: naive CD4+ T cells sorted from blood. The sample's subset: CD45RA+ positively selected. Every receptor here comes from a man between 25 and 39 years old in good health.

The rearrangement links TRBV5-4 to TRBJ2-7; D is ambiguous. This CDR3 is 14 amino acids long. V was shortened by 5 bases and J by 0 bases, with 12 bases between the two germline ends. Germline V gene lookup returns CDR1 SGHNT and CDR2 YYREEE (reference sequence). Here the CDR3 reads CASSRDLGSYEQYF. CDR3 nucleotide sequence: TGTGCCAGCAGTAGGGATTTGGGCTCCTACGAGCAGTACTTC.

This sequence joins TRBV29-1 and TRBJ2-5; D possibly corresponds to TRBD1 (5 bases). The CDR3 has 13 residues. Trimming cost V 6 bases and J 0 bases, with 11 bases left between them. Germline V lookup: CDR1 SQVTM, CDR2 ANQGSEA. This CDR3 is CSVKDTYQETQYF. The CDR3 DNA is TGCAGCGTAAAGGACACGTACCAAGAGACCCAGTACTTC.

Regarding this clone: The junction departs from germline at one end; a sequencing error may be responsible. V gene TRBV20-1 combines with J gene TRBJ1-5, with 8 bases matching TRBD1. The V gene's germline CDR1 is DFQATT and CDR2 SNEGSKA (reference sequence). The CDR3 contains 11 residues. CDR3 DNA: TGCAGTGCTAGAGCCCGACAGGGGATCCTTTTT. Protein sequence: CSARARQGILF.

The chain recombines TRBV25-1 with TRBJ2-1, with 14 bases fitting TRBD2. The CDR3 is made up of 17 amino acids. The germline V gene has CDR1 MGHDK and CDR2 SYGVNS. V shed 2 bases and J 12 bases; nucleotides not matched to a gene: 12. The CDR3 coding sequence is TGTGCCAGCAGTGAACCAAAAACGGGACTAGCGGGAGCTCGGCAGTTCTTC. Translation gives CASSEPKTGLAGARQFF.

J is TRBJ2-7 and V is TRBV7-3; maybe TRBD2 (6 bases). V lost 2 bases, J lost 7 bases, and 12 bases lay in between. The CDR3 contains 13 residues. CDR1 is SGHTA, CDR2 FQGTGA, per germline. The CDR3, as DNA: TGTGCCAGCAGCTTAGAGGTCGGGAGAGAGCAGTACTTC. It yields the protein CASSLEVGREQYF.

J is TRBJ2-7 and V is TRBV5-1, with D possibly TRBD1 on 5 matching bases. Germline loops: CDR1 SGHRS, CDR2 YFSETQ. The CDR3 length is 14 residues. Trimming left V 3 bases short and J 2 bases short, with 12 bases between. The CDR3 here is CASSSATGAYEQYF. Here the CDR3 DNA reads TGCGCCAGCAGCTCTGCAACAGGCGCCTACGAGCAGTACTTC.

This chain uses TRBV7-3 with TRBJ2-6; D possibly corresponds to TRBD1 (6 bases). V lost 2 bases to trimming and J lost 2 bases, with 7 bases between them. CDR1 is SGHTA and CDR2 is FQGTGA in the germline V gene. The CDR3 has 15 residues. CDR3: CASSLGGAGANVLTF. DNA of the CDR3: TGTGCCAGCAGCTTAGGGGGCGCTGGGGCCAACGTCCTGACTTTC.

The chain's CDR3 is CASSYIQSTDTQYF. In DNA form, the CDR3 reads TGTGCCAGCAGTTACATCCAAAGCACAGATACGCAGTATTTT. The rearrangement links TRBV6-6 to TRBJ2-3; D is unclear. Trimming removed 2 bases from V and 0 bases from J, with 6 bases in between. Germline CDR1 and CDR2: MNHNY and SVGAGI (reference sequence). The CDR3 consists of 14 residues.

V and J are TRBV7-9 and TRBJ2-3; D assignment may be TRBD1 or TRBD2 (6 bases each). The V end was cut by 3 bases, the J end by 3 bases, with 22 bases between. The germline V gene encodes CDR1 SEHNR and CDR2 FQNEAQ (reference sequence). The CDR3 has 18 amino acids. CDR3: CASSFKGGKGTWTDTQYF. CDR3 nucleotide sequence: TGTGCCAGCAGCTTTAAAGGGGGGAAGGGTACTTGGACAGATACGCAGTATTTT.

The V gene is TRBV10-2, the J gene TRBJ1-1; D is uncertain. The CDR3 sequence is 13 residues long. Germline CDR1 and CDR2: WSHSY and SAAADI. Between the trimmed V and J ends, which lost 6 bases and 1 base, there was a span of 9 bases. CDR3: CASRIQRNTEAFF. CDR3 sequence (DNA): TGCGCCAGCAGAATACAACGGAACACTGAAGCTTTCTTT.

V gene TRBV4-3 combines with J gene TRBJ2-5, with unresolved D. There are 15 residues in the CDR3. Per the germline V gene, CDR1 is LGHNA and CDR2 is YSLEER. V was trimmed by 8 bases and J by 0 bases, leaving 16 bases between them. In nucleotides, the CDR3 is TGCGCCAGCGGCCGAGGTATGGAATACCAAGAGACCCAGTACTTC. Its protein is CASGRGMEYQETQYF.

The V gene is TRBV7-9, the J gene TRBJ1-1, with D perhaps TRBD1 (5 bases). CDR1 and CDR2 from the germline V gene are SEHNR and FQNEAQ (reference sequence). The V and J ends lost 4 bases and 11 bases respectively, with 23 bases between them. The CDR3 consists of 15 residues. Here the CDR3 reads CASSSAIQAQEDAFF. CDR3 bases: TGTGCCAGCAGCTCAGCAATACAGGCCCAAGAGGACGCTTTCTTT.

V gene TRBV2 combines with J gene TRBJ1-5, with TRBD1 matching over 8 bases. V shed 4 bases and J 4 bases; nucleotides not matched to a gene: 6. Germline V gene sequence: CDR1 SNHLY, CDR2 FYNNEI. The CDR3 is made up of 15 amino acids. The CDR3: CASSVDRVRNQPQHF. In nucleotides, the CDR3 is TGTGCCAGCAGTGTGGACAGGGTGAGAAATCAGCCCCAGCATTTT.

In nucleotides, the CDR3 is TGTGCCAGCAGCCATAGCGGGAGAGGGTCCTACGAGCAGTACTTC. Its translation is CASSHSGRGSYEQYF. V is TRBV28 and J is TRBJ2-7; 9 positions match TRBD2. The V segment lost 6 bases and the J segment 1 base; nucleotides outside the gene matches: 7. Germline CDR1 is MDHEN and CDR2 is SYDVKM. The CDR3 spans 15 residues.

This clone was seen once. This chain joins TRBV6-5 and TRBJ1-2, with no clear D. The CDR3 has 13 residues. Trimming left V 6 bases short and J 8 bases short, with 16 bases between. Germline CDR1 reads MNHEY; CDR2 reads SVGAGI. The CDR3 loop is CASSLTRSKGYTF. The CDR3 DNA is TGTGCCAGCAGCCTTACTAGGTCTAAAGGCTACACCTTC.

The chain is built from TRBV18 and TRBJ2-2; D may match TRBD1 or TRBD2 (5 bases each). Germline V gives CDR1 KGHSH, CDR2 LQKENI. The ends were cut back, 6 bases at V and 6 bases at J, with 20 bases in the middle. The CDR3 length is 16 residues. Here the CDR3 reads CASSRAGTEKAGELFF. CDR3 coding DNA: TGTGCCAGCTCCCGCGCCGGGACGGAAAAGGCCGGGGAGCTGTTTTTT. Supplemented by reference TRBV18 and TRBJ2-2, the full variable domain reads NAGVMQNPRHLVRRRGQEARLRCSPMKGHSHVYWYRQLPEEGLKFMVYLQKENIIDESGMPKERFSAEFPKEGPSILRIQQVVRGDSAAYFCASSRAGTEKAGELFFGEGSRLTVL.

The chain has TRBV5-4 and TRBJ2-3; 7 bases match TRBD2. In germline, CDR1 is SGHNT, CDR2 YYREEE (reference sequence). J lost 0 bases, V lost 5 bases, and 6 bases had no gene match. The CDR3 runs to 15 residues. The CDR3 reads CASSSGLHSTDTQYF. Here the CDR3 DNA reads TGTGCCAGCAGTTCGGGACTACATAGCACAGATACGCAGTATTTT.

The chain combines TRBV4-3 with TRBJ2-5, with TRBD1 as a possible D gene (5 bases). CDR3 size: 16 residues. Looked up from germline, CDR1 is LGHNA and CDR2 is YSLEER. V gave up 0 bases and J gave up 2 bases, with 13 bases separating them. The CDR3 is CASSQDTGHQQETQYF. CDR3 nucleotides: TGCGCCAGCAGCCAAGATACTGGACACCAACAAGAGACCCAGTACTTC.

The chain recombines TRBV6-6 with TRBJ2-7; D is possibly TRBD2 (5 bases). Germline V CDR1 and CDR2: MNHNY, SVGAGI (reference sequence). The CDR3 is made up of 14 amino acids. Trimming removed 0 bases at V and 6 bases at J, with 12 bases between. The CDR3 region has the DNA TGTGCCAGCAGTTACTCGACCGGGGTAGGCGAGCAGTACTTC. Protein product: CASSYSTGVGEQYF.

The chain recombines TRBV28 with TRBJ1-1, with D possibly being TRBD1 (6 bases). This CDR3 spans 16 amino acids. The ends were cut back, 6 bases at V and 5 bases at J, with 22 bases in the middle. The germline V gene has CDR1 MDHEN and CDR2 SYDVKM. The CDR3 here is CASRKGGKQRTTEAFF. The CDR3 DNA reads TGTGCCAGCAGAAAGGGGGGCAAACAAAGAACGACTGAAGCTTTCTTT. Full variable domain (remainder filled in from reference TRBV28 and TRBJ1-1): DVKVTQSSRYLVKRTGEKVFLECVQDMDHENMFWYRQDPGLGLRLIYFSYDVKMKEKGDIPEGYSVSREKKERFSLILESASTNQTSMYLCASRKGGKQRTTEAFFGQGTRLTVV.

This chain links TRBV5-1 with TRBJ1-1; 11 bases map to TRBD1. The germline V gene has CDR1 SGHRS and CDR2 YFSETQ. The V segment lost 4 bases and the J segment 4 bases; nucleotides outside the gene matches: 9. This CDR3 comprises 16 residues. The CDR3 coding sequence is TGCGCCAGCAGCACCCGGACAGGGGGCGTGAGCACTGAAGCTTTCTTT. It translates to CASSTRTGGVSTEAFF.

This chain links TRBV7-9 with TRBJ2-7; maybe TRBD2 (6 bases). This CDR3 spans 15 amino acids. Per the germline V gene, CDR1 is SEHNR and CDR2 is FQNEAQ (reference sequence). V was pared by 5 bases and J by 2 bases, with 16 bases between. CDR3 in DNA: TGTGCCAGCAGCCCCCGGGAGTTAAAAACCTACGAGCAGTACTTC. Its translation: CASSPRELKTYEQYF.

The CDR3 bases are TGTGCCAGCAGCCCCGGGACTTTACCAATTATCAATGAGCAGTTCTTC. Protein product: CASSPGTLPIINEQFF. V is TRBV9 and J is TRBJ2-1, with D possibly matching TRBD2 (6 bases). CDR1 is SGDLS and CDR2 is YYNGEE in the germline V gene. V lost 4 bases, J lost 6 bases, and 20 bases lay in between. The CDR3 contains 16 residues.

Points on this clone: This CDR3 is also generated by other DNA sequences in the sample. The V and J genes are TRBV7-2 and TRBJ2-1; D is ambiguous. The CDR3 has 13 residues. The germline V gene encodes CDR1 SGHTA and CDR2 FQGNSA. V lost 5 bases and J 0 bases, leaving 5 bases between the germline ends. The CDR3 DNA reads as TGTGCCAGCAGCCTGGACTCCTACAATGAGCAGTTCTTC. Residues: CASSLDSYNEQFF.

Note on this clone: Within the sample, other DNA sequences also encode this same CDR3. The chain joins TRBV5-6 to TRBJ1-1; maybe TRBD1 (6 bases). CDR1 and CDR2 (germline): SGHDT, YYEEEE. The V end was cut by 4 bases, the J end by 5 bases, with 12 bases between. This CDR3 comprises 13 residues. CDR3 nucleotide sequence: TGTGCCAGCAGCCCTACAGGGAGGACTGAAGCTTTCTTT. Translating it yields CASSPTGRTEAFF. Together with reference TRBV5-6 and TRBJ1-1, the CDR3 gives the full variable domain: DAGVTQSPTHLIKTRGQQVTLRCSPKSGHDTVSWYQQALGQGPQFIFQYYEEEERQRGNFPDRFSGHQFPNYSSELNVNALLLGDSALYLCASSPTGRTEAFFGQGTRLTVV.

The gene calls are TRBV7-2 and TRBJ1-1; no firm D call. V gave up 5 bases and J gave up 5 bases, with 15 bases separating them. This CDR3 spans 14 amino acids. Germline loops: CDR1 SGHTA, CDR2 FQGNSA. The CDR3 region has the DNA TGTGCCAGCAGCAACTGGGGTTCGGGGACTGAAGCTTTCTTT. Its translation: CASSNWGSGTEAFF.

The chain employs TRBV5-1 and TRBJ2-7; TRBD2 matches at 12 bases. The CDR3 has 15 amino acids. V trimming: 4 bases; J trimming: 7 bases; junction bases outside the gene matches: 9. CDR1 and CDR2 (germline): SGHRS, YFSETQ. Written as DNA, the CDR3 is TGCGCCAGCAGCCCCGAGCCGGGACTAGCGGGTGAGCAGTACTTC. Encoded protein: CASSPEPGLAGEQYF.

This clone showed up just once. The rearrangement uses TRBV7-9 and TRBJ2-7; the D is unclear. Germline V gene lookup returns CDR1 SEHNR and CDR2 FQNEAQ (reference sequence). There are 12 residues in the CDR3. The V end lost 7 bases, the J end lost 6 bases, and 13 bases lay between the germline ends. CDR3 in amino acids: CASNRGVSEQYF. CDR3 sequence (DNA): TGTGCCAGCAACCGTGGGGTTTCCGAGCAGTACTTC.

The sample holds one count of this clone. CDR3 in amino acids: CASSLLPSSSREQYF. CDR3 sequence (DNA): TGTGCCAGCAGCTTGCTGCCTAGCTCTAGTCGCGAGCAGTACTTC. The chain employs TRBV5-6 and TRBJ2-7, with D perhaps matching TRBD2 (5 bases). CDR1 and CDR2 from the germline V gene are SGHDT and YYEEEE. CDR3 length: 15 residues. V was cut by 1 base and J by 6 bases, with 17 bases left in between.